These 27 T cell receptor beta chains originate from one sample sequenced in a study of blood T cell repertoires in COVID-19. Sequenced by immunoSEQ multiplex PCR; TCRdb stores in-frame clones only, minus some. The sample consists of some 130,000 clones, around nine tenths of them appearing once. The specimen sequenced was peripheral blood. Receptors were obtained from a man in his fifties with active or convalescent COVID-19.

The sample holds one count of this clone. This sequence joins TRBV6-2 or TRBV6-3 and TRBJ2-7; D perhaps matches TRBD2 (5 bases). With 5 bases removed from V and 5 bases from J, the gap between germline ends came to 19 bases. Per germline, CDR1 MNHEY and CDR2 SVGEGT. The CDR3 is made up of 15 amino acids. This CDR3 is CASSTRTSADDEQYF. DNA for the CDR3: TGTGCCAGCAGTACTAGGACCTCTGCCGACGACGAGCAGTACTTC.

This CDR3 reads CASSERLNTEAFF. In nucleotides, the CDR3 is TGTGCCAGCAGTGAACGGTTGAACACTGAAGCTTTCTTT. The gene calls are TRBV9 and TRBJ1-1; D is unresolved. V lost 5 bases and J lost 0, with 8 bases in between. CDR3 length: 13 residues. Germline CDR1 is SGDLS and CDR2 is YYNGEE.

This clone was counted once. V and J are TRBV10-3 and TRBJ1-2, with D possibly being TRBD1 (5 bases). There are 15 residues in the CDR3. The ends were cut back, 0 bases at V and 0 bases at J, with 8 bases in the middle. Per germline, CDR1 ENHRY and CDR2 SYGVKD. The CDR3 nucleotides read TGTGCCATCAGTGAGTCGGGGGGGACTAACTATGGCTACACCTTC. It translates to CAISESGGTNYGYTF.

The chain's CDR3 is CASRAAGGGLAKNIQYF. CDR3 DNA: TGTGCCAGCAGGGCCGCAGGGGGAGGATTGGCCAAAAACATTCAGTACTTC. The V and J genes are TRBV28 and TRBJ2-4; tentative D call: TRBD1 (7 bases). The V end lost 6 bases, the J end lost 1 base, and 19 bases lay between the germline ends. Germline assignment: CDR1 MDHEN and CDR2 SYDVKM. This CDR3 is built from 17 residues.

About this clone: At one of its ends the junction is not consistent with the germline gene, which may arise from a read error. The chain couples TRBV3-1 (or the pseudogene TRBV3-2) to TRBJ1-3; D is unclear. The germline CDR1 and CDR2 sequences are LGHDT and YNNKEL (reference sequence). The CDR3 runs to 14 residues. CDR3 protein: CASSQQRAGNTIYF. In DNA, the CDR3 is TGTGCCAGCAGCCAACAGCGGGCTGGTAACACCATATATTTT.

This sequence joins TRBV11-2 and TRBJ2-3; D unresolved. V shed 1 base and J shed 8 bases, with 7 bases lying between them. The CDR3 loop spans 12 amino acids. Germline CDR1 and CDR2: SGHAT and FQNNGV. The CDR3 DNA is TGTGCCAGCAGCTTAGTCATCCCTACGCAGTATTTT. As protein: CASSLVIPTQYF.

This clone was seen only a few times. The chain's CDR3 is CASSLVLGTGGGYTF. The CDR3 DNA reads as TGTGCCAGCAGCTTGGTCTTAGGGACAGGGGGTGGCTACACCTTC. The chain recombines TRBV5-4 with TRBJ1-2; 11 positions agree with TRBD1. The junction had 5 bases not matched to a gene; V was cut back by 0 bases and J by 7 bases. Germline V gene data show CDR1 as SGHNT and CDR2 as YYREEE (reference sequence). The CDR3 contains 15 residues. The whole variable domain, remainder taken from reference TRBV5-4 and TRBJ1-2, is ETGVTQSPTHLIKTRGQQVTLRCSSQSGHNTVSWYQQALGQGPQFIFQYYREEENGRGNFPPRFSGLQFPNYSSELNVNALELDDSALYLCASSLVLGTGGGYTFGSGTRLTVV.

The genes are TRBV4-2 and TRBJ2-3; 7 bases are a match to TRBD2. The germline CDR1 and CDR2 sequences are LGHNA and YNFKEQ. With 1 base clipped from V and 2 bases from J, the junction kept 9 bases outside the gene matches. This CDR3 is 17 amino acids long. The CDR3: CASSQGDTSEPTDTQYF. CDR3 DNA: TGTGCCAGCAGCCAAGGGGATACTAGCGAACCCACAGATACGCAGTATTTT.

The CDR3 bases are TGTGCCAGTAGTACACCGGGACAGCTGTTGAACCAAGAGACCCAGTACTTC. Protein sequence: CASSTPGQLLNQETQYF. The rearrangement joins TRBV19 to TRBJ2-5; 7 nucleotides align to TRBD1. CDR3 size: 17 residues. Germline loops: CDR1 LNHDA, CDR2 SQIVND (reference sequence). The V segment lost 4 bases and the J segment 0 bases; nucleotides outside the gene matches: 11.

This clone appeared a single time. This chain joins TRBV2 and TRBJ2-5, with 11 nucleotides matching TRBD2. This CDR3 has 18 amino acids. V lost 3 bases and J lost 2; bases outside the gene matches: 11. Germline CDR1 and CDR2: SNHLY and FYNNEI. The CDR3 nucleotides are TGTGCCAGCAGTGACGGGCTAGCGGGAGGACTACCACAAGAGACCCAGTACTTC. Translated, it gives CASSDGLAGGLPQETQYF.

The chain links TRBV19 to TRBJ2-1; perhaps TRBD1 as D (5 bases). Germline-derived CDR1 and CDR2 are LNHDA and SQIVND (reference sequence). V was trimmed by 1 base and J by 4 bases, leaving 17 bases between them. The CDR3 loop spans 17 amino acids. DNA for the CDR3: TGTGCCAGTAGTATAGTCCATTTTAGGGGCCGTTACAATGAGCAGTTCTTC. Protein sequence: CASSIVHFRGRYNEQFF.

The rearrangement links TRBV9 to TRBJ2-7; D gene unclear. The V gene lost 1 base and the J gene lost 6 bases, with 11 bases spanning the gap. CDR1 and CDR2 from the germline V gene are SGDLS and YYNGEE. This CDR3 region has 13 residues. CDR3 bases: TGTGCCAGCAGCGTAACGGCTAGAAGCGAGCAGTACTTC. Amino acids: CASSVTARSEQYF.

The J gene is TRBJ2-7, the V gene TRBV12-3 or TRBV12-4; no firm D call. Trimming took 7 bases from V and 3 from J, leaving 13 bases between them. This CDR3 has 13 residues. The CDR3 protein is CASIGGNNYEQYF. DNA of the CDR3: TGTGCCAGCATAGGCGGCAACAACTACGAGCAGTACTTC.

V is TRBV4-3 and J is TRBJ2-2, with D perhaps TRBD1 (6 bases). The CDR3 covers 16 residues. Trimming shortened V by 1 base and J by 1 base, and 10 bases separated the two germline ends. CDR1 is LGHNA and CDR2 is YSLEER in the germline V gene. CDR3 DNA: TGCGCCAGCAGCCAAGGGGGGACACTGAACACCGGGGAGCTGTTTTTT. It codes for CASSQGGTLNTGELFF.

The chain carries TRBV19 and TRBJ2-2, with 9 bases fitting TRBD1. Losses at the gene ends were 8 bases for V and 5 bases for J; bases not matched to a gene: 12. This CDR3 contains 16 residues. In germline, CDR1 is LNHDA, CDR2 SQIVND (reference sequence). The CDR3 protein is CASQYRDRGKTGELFF. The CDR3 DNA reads TGTGCCAGTCAATACCGTGACAGGGGGAAAACCGGGGAGCTGTTTTTT.

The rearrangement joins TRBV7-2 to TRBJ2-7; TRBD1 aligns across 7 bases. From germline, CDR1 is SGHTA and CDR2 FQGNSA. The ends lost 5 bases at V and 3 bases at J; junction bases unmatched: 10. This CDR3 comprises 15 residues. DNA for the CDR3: TGTGCCAGCAGCACCTCCCCGGGACAGTTCTACGAGCAGTACTTC. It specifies CASSTSPGQFYEQYF.

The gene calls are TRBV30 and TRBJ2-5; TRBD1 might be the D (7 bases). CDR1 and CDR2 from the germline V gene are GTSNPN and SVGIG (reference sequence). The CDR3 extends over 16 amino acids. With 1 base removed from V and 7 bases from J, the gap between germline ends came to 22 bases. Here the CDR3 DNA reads TGTGCCTGGAGTGACCCACACGGGACCCAGGGGGGGACCCAGTACTTC. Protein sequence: CAWSDPHGTQGGTQYF.

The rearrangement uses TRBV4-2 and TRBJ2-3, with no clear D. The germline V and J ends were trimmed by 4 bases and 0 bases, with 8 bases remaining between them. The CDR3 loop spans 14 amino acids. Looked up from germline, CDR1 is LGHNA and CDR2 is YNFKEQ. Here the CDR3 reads CASSRSESTDTQYF. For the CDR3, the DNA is TGTGCCAGCAGCCGCTCGGAGAGCACAGATACGCAGTATTTT.

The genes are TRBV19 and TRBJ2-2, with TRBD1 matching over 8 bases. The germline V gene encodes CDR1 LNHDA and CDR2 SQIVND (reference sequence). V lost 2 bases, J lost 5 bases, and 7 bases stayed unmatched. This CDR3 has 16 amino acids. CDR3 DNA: TGTGCCAGTAGTATATTTCAGGGGGCAAGTACCGGGGAGCTGTTTTTT. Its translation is CASSIFQGASTGELFF.

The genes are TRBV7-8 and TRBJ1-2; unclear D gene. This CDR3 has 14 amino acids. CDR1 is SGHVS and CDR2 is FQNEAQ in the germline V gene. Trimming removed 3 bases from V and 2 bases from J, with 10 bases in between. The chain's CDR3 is CASSLGSGNYGYTF. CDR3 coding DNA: TGTGCCAGCAGCTTGGGGTCGGGGAACTATGGCTACACCTTC.

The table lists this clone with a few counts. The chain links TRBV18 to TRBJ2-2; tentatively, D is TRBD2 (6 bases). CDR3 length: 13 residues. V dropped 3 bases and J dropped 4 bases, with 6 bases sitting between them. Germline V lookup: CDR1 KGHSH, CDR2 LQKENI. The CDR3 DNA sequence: TGTGCCAGCTCACCGACTAGCACCGGGGAGCTGTTTTTT. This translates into CASSPTSTGELFF.

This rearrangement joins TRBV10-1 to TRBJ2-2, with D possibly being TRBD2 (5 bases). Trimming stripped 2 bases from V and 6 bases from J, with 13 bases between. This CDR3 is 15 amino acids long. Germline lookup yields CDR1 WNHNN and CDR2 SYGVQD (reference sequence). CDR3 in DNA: TGCGCCAGCAGTGAGAGCCTGGCGGGTCCCGGGGAGCTGTTTTTT. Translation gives CASSESLAGPGELFF.

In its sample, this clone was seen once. CDR3 DNA: TGTGCCAGCAGCCAAGAATGGACAGGGGGGCTCAATGAGCAGTTCTTC. Encoded protein: CASSQEWTGGLNEQFF. J is TRBJ2-1 and V is TRBV14, with TRBD1 identical over 10 bases. The germline gives CDR1 SGHDN, CDR2 FVKESK. The V gene end was trimmed by 0 bases and the J gene end by 6 bases; junction bases not matched to a gene: 5. This CDR3 contains 16 residues. Based on the CDR3 plus reference TRBV14 and TRBJ2-1, the full variable domain is EAGVTQFPSHSVIEKGQTVTLRCDPISGHDNLYWYRRVMGKEIKFLLHFVKESKQDESGMPNNRFLAERTGGTYSTLKVQPAELEDSGVYFCASSQEWTGGLNEQFFGPGTRLTVL.

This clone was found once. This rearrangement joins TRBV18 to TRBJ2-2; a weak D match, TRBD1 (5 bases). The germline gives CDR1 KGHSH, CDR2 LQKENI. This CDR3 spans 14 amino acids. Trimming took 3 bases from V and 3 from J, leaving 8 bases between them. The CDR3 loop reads CASSPDTYTGELFF. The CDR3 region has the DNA TGTGCCAGCTCACCGGACACTTACACCGGGGAGCTGTTTTTT. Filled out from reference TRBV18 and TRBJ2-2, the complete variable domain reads NAGVMQNPRHLVRRRGQEARLRCSPMKGHSHVYWYRQLPEEGLKFMVYLQKENIIDESGMPKERFSAEFPKEGPSILRIQQVVRGDSAAYFCASSPDTYTGELFFGEGSRLTVL.

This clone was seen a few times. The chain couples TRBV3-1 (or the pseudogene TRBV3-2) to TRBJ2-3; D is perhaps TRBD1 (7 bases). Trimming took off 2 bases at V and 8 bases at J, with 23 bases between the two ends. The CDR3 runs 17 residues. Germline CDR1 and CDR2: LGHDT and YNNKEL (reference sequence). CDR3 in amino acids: CASSQHRGQSGWATQYF. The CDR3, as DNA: TGTGCCAGCAGCCAACACAGGGGCCAGAGCGGGTGGGCTACGCAGTATTTT.

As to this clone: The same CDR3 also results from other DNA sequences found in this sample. The CDR3 loop is CASSIQGANYGYTF. The CDR3 DNA sequence: TGTGCCAGTAGTATCCAGGGCGCTAACTATGGCTACACCTTC. V gene TRBV19 combines with J gene TRBJ1-2; TRBD1 is a possible D gene (5 bases). The CDR3 loop spans 14 amino acids. Trimming removed 3 bases from V and 0 bases from J, with 8 bases in between. The germline V gene encodes CDR1 LNHDA and CDR2 SQIVND (reference sequence).

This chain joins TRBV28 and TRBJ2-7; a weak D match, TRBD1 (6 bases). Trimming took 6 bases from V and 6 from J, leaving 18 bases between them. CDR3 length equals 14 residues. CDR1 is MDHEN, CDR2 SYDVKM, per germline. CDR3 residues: CASSKPPGQREQYF. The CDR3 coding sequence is TGTGCCAGCAGCAAGCCCCCGGGACAACGCGAGCAGTACTTC. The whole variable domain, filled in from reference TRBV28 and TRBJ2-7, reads DVKVTQSSRYLVKRTGEKVFLECVQDMDHENMFWYRQDPGLGLRLIYFSYDVKMKEKGDIPEGYSVSREKKERFSLILESASTNQTSMYLCASSKPPGQREQYFGPGTRLTVT.